The clone carrying this T cell receptor (beta chain) was counted ten times or more. Its cognate antigen is unknown. One entry per CDR3 protein results from TCRdb running MiXCR on the 5' RACE reads. The sample holds about 250,000 distinct CDR3 sequences; 20% to 30% are singletons and the top ten take about 0.6%. These data belong to a study of CD8 T cells in ankylosing spondylitis. Whole-study results and caveats: Ankylosing spondylitis blood appeared to carry a characteristic TCR beta motif of fewer than 10 highly homologous variants. Reportedly, matched ankylosing spondylitis synovial fluid was significantly enriched for disease-linked clones.

CDR1 DFQATT and CDR2 SNEGSKA come from the germline V gene (reference sequence). The CDR3 consists of 14 residues. Between the trimmed V and J ends, which lost 0 bases and 5 bases, there was a span of 12 bases. The material sequenced was blood, either unsorted or a sorted T cell fraction (not recorded which). This sequence originates from a male donor with ankylosing spondylitis or in good health (not recorded which). This chain joins TRBV20-1 and TRBJ2-3, with a possible D match to TRBD2 (5 bases). CDR3 nucleotide sequence: TGCAGTGCTAGAGATGATTCAGCGGTAGATACGCAGTATTTT. It encodes CSARDDSAVDTQYF.